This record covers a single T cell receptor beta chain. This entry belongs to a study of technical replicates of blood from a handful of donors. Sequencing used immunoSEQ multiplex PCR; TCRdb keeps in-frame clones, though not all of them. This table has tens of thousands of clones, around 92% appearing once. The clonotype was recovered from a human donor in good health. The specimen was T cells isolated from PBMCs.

This chain's CDR3 is CASSKTYQKNDRVAQYF. CDR3 DNA: TGTGCCAGCAGCAAAACGTACCAGAAGAACGACAGGGTGGCCCAGTACTTC. The chain has TRBV27 and TRBJ2-5; 7 positions match TRBD1. Per the germline V gene, CDR1 is MNHEY and CDR2 is SMNVEV (reference sequence). J gave up 9 bases and V 6 bases, and 22 bases lay outside the gene matches. This CDR3 is built from 17 residues.